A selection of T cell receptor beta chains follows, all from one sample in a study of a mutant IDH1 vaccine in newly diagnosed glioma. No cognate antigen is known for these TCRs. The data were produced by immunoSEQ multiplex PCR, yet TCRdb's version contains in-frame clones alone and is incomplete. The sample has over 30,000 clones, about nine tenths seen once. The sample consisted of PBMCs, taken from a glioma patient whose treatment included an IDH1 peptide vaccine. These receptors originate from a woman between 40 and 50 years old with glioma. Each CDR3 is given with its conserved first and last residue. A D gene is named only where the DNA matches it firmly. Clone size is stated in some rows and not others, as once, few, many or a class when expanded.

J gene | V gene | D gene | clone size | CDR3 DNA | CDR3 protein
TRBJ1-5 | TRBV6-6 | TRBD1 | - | TGTGCCAGCAGTTATGGGCAAGGGGGCCCGAGAAAGCCCCAGCATTTT | CASSYGQGGPRKPQHF
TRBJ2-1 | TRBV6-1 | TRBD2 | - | TGTGCCAGCTCTCAAAGCGGGAGGAGGGGCAATGAGCAGTTCTTC | CASSQSGRRGNEQFF
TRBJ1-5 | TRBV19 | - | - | TGTGCCAGTAGTATAGTGATGGCAGGGGTCCAGCCCCAGCATTTT | CASSIVMAGVQPQHF
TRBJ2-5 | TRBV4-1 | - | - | TGCGCCAGCAGCCGAACAAACCAAGAGACCCAGTACTTC | CASSRTNQETQYF
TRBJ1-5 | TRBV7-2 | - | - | TGTGCCAGCAGCTTGGGAGGCGGGTTTAGCAATCAGCCCCAGCATTTT | CASSLGGGFSNQPQHF
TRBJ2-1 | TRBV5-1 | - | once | TGCGCCAGCAGCTTGGAAAGCTACAATGAGCAGTTCTTC | CASSLESYNEQFF
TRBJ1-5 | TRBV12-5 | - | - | TGTGCTAGTGGTTTGGACGGAGGCAATCAGCCCCAGCATTTT | CASGLDGGNQPQHF
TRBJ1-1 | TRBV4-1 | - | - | TGCGCCAGCAGCCAGCCCGGAGGGTGGAACACTGAAGCTTTCTTT | CASSQPGGWNTEAFF
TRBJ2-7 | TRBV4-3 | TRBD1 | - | TGCGCCAGCAGCCACCAGACAGGGACCTACGAGCAGTACTTC | CASSHQTGTYEQYF
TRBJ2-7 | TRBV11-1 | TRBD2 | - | TGTGCCAGCAGCTTAGGGGGGGGCGAGCAGTACTTC | CASSLGGGEQYF
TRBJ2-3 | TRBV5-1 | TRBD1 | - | TGCGCCAGCAGCTTGGGATCGACAGGGTTAAGCACAGATACGCAGTATTTT | CASSLGSTGLSTDTQYF
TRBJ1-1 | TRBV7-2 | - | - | TGTGCCAGCAGCTTAGCGCAGAACACTGAAGCTTTCTTT | CASSLAQNTEAFF
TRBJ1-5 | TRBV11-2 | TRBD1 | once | TGTGCCAGCAGCGCGGGACAGGGTTACAATCAGCCCCAGCATTTT | CASSAGQGYNQPQHF
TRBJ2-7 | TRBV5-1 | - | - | TGCGCCAGCAGTCTGGGCAGTGCCTACGAGCAGTACTTC | CASSLGSAYEQYF
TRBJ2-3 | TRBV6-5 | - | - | TGTGCCAGCAGTTATCAGGGGGGAGTGACAGATACGCAGTATTTT | CASSYQGGVTDTQYF
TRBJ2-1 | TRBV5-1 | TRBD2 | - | TGCGCCAGCAGCTTAGCGGGAGGCCTTGAGCAGTTCTTC | CASSLAGGLEQFF
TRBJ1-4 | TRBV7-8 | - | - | TGTGCCAGCAGCTTATTGCCAGCGGGGAATGAAAAACTGTTTTTT | CASSLLPAGNEKLFF
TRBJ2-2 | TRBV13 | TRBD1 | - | TGTGCCAGCAGCTCCTCCTGGACAGGGGACGGGGAGCTGTTTTTT | CASSSSWTGDGELFF
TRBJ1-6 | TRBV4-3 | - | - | TGCGCCAGCAGCCAAGCTCTGGGAACTAATTCACCCCTCCACTTT | CASSQALGTNSPLHF
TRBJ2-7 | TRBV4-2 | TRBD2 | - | TGTGCCAGCAGCCAAGCCGGGACTAGCGGGGTCAGCGCCTACGAGCAGTACTTC | CASSQAGTSGVSAYEQYF
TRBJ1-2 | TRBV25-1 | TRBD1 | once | TGTGCCAGCAGTGAGGGACAGGGGTATGGCTACACCTTC | CASSEGQGYGYTF
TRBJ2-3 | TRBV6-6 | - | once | TGTGCCAGCAGCGCCGGGACTCCAAGCACAGATACGCAGTATTTT | CASSAGTPSTDTQYF
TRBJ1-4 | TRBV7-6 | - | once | TGTGCCAGCAGCTTATCGGGCTACGAAAATGAAAAACTGTTTTTT | CASSLSGYENEKLFF
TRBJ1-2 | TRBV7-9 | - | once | TGTGCCAGCAGCTTGGGCTGGGGCTACACCTTC | CASSLGWGYTF
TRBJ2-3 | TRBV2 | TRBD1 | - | TGTGCCAGCAGTTGGGGGACAGGGGAATCCCTTTGGAGCACAGATACGCAGTATTTT | CASSWGTGESLWSTDTQYF
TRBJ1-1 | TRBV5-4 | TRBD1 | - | TGTGCCAGCAGCGGATGGACAGGGGATAGTAGGCCTGAAGCTTTCTTT | CASSGWTGDSRPEAFF
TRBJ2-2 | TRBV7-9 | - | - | TGTGCCAGCAGCTTAGAGGTCGGGGAGCTGTTTTTT | CASSLEVGELFF
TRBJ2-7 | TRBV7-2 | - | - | TGTGCCAGCAGCACGGGTGGGGGCATGTACGAGCAGTACTTC | CASSTGGGMYEQYF
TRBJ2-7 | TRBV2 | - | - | TGTGCCAGCAGTGAATCTGCAGTCTCCTACGAGCAGTACTTC | CASSESAVSYEQYF
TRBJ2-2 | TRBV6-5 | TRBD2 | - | TGTGCCAGCGGGGAGCGGGGGACTTTCACCGGGGAGCTGTTTTTT | CASGERGTFTGELFF
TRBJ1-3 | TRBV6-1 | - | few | TGTGCCAGCACTACGGGCCCTGGAAACACCATATATTTT | CASTTGPGNTIYF
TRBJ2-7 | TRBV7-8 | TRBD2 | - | TGTGCCAGCAGCGACCAGAGCGGGAGCACCCACGAGCAGTACTTC | CASSDQSGSTHEQYF
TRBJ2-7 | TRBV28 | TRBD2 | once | TGTGCCAGCAGTACACGGACTAGCGGGAGGCTAAACGAGCAGTACTTC | CASSTRTSGRLNEQYF
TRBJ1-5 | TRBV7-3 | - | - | TGTGCCAGCAGCCCAGGGGCCAATCAGCCCCAGCATTTT | CASSPGANQPQHF
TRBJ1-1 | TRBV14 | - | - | TGTGCCAGCAGCCGACCGGACAGCGGTGAAGCTTTCTTT | CASSRPDSGEAFF
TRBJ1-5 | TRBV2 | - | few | TGTGCCAGCAGTGATTGGGGGTTCGGCCAGCCCCAGCATTTT | CASSDWGFGQPQHF
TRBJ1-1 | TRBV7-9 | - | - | TGTGCCAGCAGCACCATCTCTAGGAACACTGAAGCTTTCTTT | CASSTISRNTEAFF
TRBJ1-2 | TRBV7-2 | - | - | TGTGCCAGCAGCTTAGGGGCCGGGCGGGCTAACTATGGCTACACCTTC | CASSLGAGRANYGYTF
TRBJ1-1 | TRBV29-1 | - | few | TGCAGCGTTGTACCCCTCATGAACACTGAAGCTTTCTTT | CSVVPLMNTEAFF
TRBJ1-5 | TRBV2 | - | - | TGTGCCAGCAGTTACCACAGCGGCCCCGAGCATTTT | CASSYHSGPEHF
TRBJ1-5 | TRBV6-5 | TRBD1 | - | TGTGCCAGCAGTCCGGACAGGGGGCCCAATCAGCCCCAGCATTTT | CASSPDRGPNQPQHF
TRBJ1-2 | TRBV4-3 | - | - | TGCGCCAGCAGCGGGACGGGGCGACACTATGGCTACACCTTC | CASSGTGRHYGYTF